A selection of T cell receptor beta chains follows, all from one sample in a study of T cells expressing NK-cell markers. TCRdb re-called the 5' RACE reads and shows each CDR3 protein once, DNA omitted. The sample data list about 260,000 distinct CDR3 sequences. Sequencing was performed on blood T cells: a sorted CD56 or NKG2C T cell subset, CD4+ or CD8+ T cells, or bulk PBMC T cells (not recorded which). These receptors were collected from a woman between 18 and 70 years old in good health. Each CDR3 is given with its conserved first and last residue. Fields, in order: CDR3 protein, V gene, J gene.

cdr3_aa: CASSLTGGGTEAFF
v_call: TRBV5-6
j_call: TRBJ1-1

cdr3_aa: CASSQGDRGLNEAFF
v_call: TRBV3-1
j_call: TRBJ1-1

cdr3_aa: CASRQDRGLGYEQYF
v_call: TRBV6-1
j_call: TRBJ2-7

cdr3_aa: CASRKVNMNTEAFF
v_call: TRBV19
j_call: TRBJ1-1

cdr3_aa: CASSLRASGPSYEQYF
v_call: TRBV5-4
j_call: TRBJ2-7

cdr3_aa: CASSLALNEKLFF
v_call: TRBV7-2
j_call: TRBJ1-4

cdr3_aa: CASSRIGRDYEQYF
v_call: TRBV12-3/TRBV12-4
j_call: TRBJ2-7

cdr3_aa: CSARGAKGNTEAFF
v_call: TRBV20-1
j_call: TRBJ1-1

cdr3_aa: CASSQQGKSSYEQYF
v_call: TRBV3-1
j_call: TRBJ2-7

cdr3_aa: CASSDRDRSTDTQYF
v_call: TRBV5-1
j_call: TRBJ2-3

cdr3_aa: CASSGSGGGETQYF
v_call: TRBV12-3/TRBV12-4
j_call: TRBJ2-5

cdr3_aa: CASSLELIPLHF
v_call: TRBV12-3/TRBV12-4
j_call: TRBJ1-6

cdr3_aa: CATRGGQGGNEQFF
v_call: TRBV6-2/TRBV6-3
j_call: TRBJ2-1

cdr3_aa: CASSLGGTNTDTQYF
v_call: TRBV5-1
j_call: TRBJ2-3

cdr3_aa: CASRPPSREDNEQFF
v_call: TRBV12-2
j_call: TRBJ2-1

cdr3_aa: CASSRNNEQFF
v_call: TRBV6-2/TRBV6-3
j_call: TRBJ2-1

cdr3_aa: CASSVVAGGSTDTQYF
v_call: TRBV9
j_call: TRBJ2-3

cdr3_aa: CSASWAENQPQHF
v_call: TRBV20-1
j_call: TRBJ1-5

cdr3_aa: CASSYSDGFTGELFF
v_call: TRBV6-5
j_call: TRBJ2-2

cdr3_aa: CASSFRAGAENEQFF
v_call: TRBV12-3/TRBV12-4
j_call: TRBJ2-1

cdr3_aa: CSARASGQGNVETQYF
v_call: TRBV20-1
j_call: TRBJ2-5

cdr3_aa: CSVVRIAGGSNTGELFF
v_call: TRBV29-1
j_call: TRBJ2-2

cdr3_aa: CASSLTPGTSGRAYEQYF
v_call: TRBV5-1
j_call: TRBJ2-7

cdr3_aa: CASSQDGPHNEQFF
v_call: TRBV4-3
j_call: TRBJ2-1

cdr3_aa: CASSLETGYEQYF
v_call: TRBV5-1
j_call: TRBJ2-7

cdr3_aa: CASSPPGGQGWSCSGELFF
v_call: TRBV23-1
j_call: TRBJ2-2

cdr3_aa: CASSQDLLGGGLYYNSPLHF
v_call: TRBV4-2
j_call: TRBJ1-6

cdr3_aa: CASSLSSGGFSGANVLTF
v_call: TRBV12-3/TRBV12-4
j_call: TRBJ2-6

cdr3_aa: CASSRGGGGNTIYF
v_call: TRBV12-3/TRBV12-4
j_call: TRBJ1-3

cdr3_aa: CASSLVAGDGNTEAFF
v_call: TRBV5-1
j_call: TRBJ1-1

cdr3_aa: CATSDNGQGRRNTQYF
v_call: TRBV24-1
j_call: TRBJ2-3

cdr3_aa: CAISESRFEGRYGYTF
v_call: TRBV10-3
j_call: TRBJ1-2